The subject of this entry is one T cell receptor beta chain. What it binds is unknown. This sample was taken from a study of cytomegalovirus exposure and HLA in healthy donors. General study points: Specific recognition of CMV antigens was confirmed in vitro for a few chains (all CMV-associated). Upon later analysis, TCR association rates were observed to vary by HLA locus, being highest for DRB1 and lowest for HLA-C.

This PCR relied on a set of 60 Vbeta primers and 13 Jbeta primers. TCRdb keeps only in-frame clones here, not all; method: immunoSEQ multiplex PCR. The repertoire holds 150,000 to 200,000 clones, with 65% to 70% as singletons. This CDR3 is built from 15 residues. The V end lost 5 bases, the J end lost 0 bases, and 12 bases lay between the germline ends. Germline lookup yields CDR1 SGHVS and CDR2 FQNEAQ. The source of this sequence is a man aged 25-45 years in good health and CMV-seropositive. The chain combines TRBV7-8 with TRBJ2-3; possibly TRBD2 for D (6 bases). Sequences were obtained from PBMCs. The CDR3 nucleotides read TGTGCCAGCAGCCCAGCAGGGACTAGCACAGATACGCAGTATTTT. This sequence encodes CASSPAGTSTDTQYF.